A single sample is the source of the 27 T cell receptor beta chains below, sequenced in a study of CD8 T cells in Susac syndrome. Random hexamers served to reverse transcribe roughly 0.45 to 1 ug RNA. Each CDR3 protein gets one entry after TCRdb re-called the immunoSEQ multiplex PCR reads with MiXCR. The profile shows 120,000 to 150,000 distinct CDR3 sequences, over 85% of them singletons. Input material: CD8+ T cells from PBMCs. All receptors come from a human donor in good health.

The chain has TRBV2 and TRBJ2-1; D might be TRBD2 (6 bases). The V end lost 8 bases, the J end lost 8 bases, and 16 bases lay between the germline ends. CDR3 length: 13 residues. The germline V gene encodes CDR1 SNHLY and CDR2 FYNNEI. The CDR3 reads CASRRPGGDEQFF. CDR3 DNA: TGTGCCAGCCGTCGGCCCGGAGGGGATGAGCAGTTCTTC.

The genes are TRBV29-1 and TRBJ1-2; D not resolved. The V and J ends lost 7 bases and 0 bases respectively, with 9 bases between them. Per germline, CDR1 SQVTM and CDR2 ANQGSEA. The CDR3 is made up of 12 amino acids. CDR3 amino acids: CSADMTNYGYTF. CDR3 DNA: TGCAGCGCCGACATGACTAACTATGGCTACACCTTC.

This sequence joins TRBV28 and TRBJ2-1; no clear D gene. CDR1 is MDHEN, CDR2 SYDVKM, per germline. V lost 2 bases and J 7 bases, leaving 9 bases between the germline ends. This CDR3 is built from 13 residues. The CDR3 spells CASSLIVGNEQFF. The DNA for the CDR3 is TGTGCCAGCAGTTTAATAGTCGGAAATGAGCAGTTCTTC. The full variable domain, in which reference TRBV28 and TRBJ2-1 provide the parts outside the CDR3, is DVKVTQSSRYLVKRTGEKVFLECVQDMDHENMFWYRQDPGLGLRLIYFSYDVKMKEKGDIPEGYSVSREKKERFSLILESASTNQTSMYLCASSLIVGNEQFFGPGTRLTVL.

The V call is TRBV27, the J call TRBJ2-7; 9 bases match TRBD2. With 3 bases clipped from V and 0 bases from J, the junction kept 6 bases outside the gene matches. Germline CDR1 reads MNHEY; CDR2 reads SMNVEV (reference sequence). CDR3 length equals 16 residues. The CDR3: CASSFTGLANSYEQYF. The CDR3 DNA is TGTGCCAGCAGTTTCACTGGACTAGCGAACTCCTACGAGCAGTACTTC.

The chain has TRBV9 and TRBJ2-1, with a tentative D call TRBD1 (5 bases). Trimming pared 4 bases from V and 4 bases from J, leaving 15 bases between. The CDR3 totals 15 residues. Looked up from germline, CDR1 is SGDLS and CDR2 is YYNGEE. The CDR3 coding sequence is TGTGCCAGCAGCCGTGGGGCCGAGCTGTACAATGAGCAGTTCTTC. Translating gives CASSRGAELYNEQFF.

This chain uses TRBV27 with TRBJ1-2, with D hard to call. Trimming removed 8 bases from V and 2 bases from J, with 12 bases in between. Per germline, CDR1 MNHEY and CDR2 SMNVEV (reference sequence). The CDR3 spans 13 residues. The CDR3 sequence: CASGLTRNYGYTF. In nucleotides, the CDR3 is TGTGCCAGCGGGCTGACAAGAAACTATGGCTACACCTTC.

The rearrangement links TRBV28 to TRBJ2-1; 10 nucleotides line up with TRBD1. The germline CDR1 and CDR2 sequences are MDHEN and SYDVKM. The CDR3 runs to 17 residues. Germline trimming cut 3 bases from V and 8 bases from J; bases unmatched to any gene: 13. The CDR3 region is CASSLLATGGAVDEQFF. CDR3 DNA sequence: TGTGCCAGCAGTTTGTTGGCGACAGGGGGCGCGGTGGATGAGCAGTTCTTC.

This chain links TRBV20-1 with TRBJ2-7, with 8 bases identical to TRBD2. This CDR3 has 13 residues. The V gene end was trimmed by 5 bases and the J gene end by 2 bases; junction bases not matched to a gene: 5. Germline V gene lookup returns CDR1 DFQATT and CDR2 SNEGSKA (reference sequence). The CDR3 bases are TGCAGTGCTTGGACTAGCTCCACCTACGAGCAGTACTTC. It is translated as CSAWTSSTYEQYF.

This clonotype was seen a single time. The chain combines TRBV7-2 with TRBJ2-7, with TRBD2 as a possible D gene (5 bases). Germline lookup yields CDR1 SGHTA and CDR2 FQGNSA. The CDR3 spans 15 residues. V dropped 3 bases and J dropped 3 bases, with 15 bases sitting between them. CDR3 protein: CASSLDDGRIYEQYF. CDR3 bases: TGTGCCAGCAGCTTGGATGATGGGAGAATCTACGAGCAGTACTTC. Supplemented by reference TRBV7-2 and TRBJ2-7, the full variable domain reads GAGVSQSPSNKVTEKGKDVELRCDPISGHTALYWYRQSLGQGLEFLIYFQGNSAPDKSGLPSDRFSAERTGGSVSTLTIQRTQQEDSAVYLCASSLDDGRIYEQYFGPGTRLTVT.

J is TRBJ2-1 and V is TRBV9; 9 bases agree with TRBD2. With V trimmed by 0 bases and J by 8 bases, 12 bases remained unmatched. CDR3 size: 17 residues. Per the germline V gene, CDR1 is SGDLS and CDR2 is YYNGEE. The CDR3, as DNA: TGTGCCAGCAGCGTAGAGGGGGCTAGCGGGATCGACCATGAGCAGTTCTTC. Its translation is CASSVEGASGIDHEQFF.

This clonotype was found once. V usage is TRBV9 and J usage is TRBJ2-1, with TRBD2 identical over 11 bases. This CDR3 spans 18 amino acids. The V and J ends lost 0 bases and 10 bases, in that order; junction bases with no gene match: 15. Looked up from germline, CDR1 is SGDLS and CDR2 is YYNGEE. The CDR3 coding sequence is TGTGCCAGCAGCGTAGCTCGACTAGCGGGACGCGGGCGGGGCGAGCAGTTCTTC. Translation: CASSVARLAGRGRGEQFF.

The chain has TRBV29-1 and TRBJ2-7; D not certain. CDR1 SQVTM and CDR2 ANQGSEA come from the germline V gene. V lost 6 bases to trimming and J lost 2 bases, with 11 bases between them. The CDR3 length is 12 residues. As DNA, the CDR3 is TGCAGCGTCGGGCTTACCCCCTACGAGCAGTACTTC. This codes for CSVGLTPYEQYF.

The rearrangement joins TRBV12-3 or TRBV12-4 to TRBJ2-7, with 7 bases identical to TRBD2. J lost 0 bases, V lost 3 bases, and 5 bases had no gene match. The CDR3 totals 15 residues. CDR3 in amino acids: CASSFGLGSSYEQYF. The CDR3 nucleotides read TGTGCCAGCAGTTTCGGACTAGGCAGCTCCTACGAGCAGTACTTC.

The chain joins TRBV29-1 to TRBJ2-3; D not resolved. Between the trimmed V and J ends, which lost 0 bases and 6 bases, there was a span of 10 bases. CDR3 length: 13 residues. Germline assignment: CDR1 SQVTM and CDR2 ANQGSEA. The CDR3 sequence is CSVEDPQEDTQYF. CDR3 DNA sequence: TGCAGCGTTGAAGATCCCCAGGAGGATACGCAGTATTTT.

This clonotype came up once. The genes are TRBV20-1 and TRBJ2-1; 12 nucleotides agree with TRBD2. Germline loops: CDR1 DFQATT, CDR2 SNEGSKA (reference sequence). The J segment lost 5 bases and the V segment lost 3 bases, leaving 5 bases of the junction unmatched. This CDR3 comprises 15 residues. The CDR3 loop is CSASPTSGGNNEQFF. The CDR3, as DNA: TGCAGTGCTAGCCCCACTAGCGGGGGGAACAATGAGCAGTTCTTC.

The chain uses TRBV2 and TRBJ2-1, with 7 bases lining up with TRBD1. This CDR3 has 13 residues. CDR1 and CDR2 (germline): SNHLY, FYNNEI. Unmatched junction bases numbered 3, after V lost 7 bases and J lost 3 bases. The CDR3 DNA reads as TGTGCCAGCAACGGACAGGACTACAATGAGCAGTTCTTC. Translating it yields CASNGQDYNEQFF.

This clonotype was counted between two and nine times. The chain carries TRBV27 and TRBJ2-7; 7 nucleotides match TRBD2. The germline V gene has CDR1 MNHEY and CDR2 SMNVEV (reference sequence). The CDR3 runs to 13 residues. V was pared by 5 bases and J by 4 bases, with 5 bases of the junction left unmatched. The CDR3 spells CASSAGVGYEQYF. CDR3 nucleotide sequence: TGTGCCAGCAGTGCGGGAGTTGGGTACGAGCAGTACTTC.

The chain combines TRBV30 with TRBJ1-1; D is ambiguous. The V end lost 1 base, the J end lost 2 bases, and 11 bases lay between the germline ends. The CDR3 is 14 amino acids. CDR1 is GTSNPN and CDR2 is SVGIG in the germline V gene (reference sequence). The CDR3 loop is CAWSGKGFNTEAFF. The CDR3 DNA follows: TGTGCCTGGAGTGGTAAGGGCTTTAACACTGAAGCTTTCTTT.

V is TRBV12-3 or TRBV12-4 and J is TRBJ2-1; D call uncertain. The CDR3 spans 13 residues. The ends were cut back, 5 bases at V and 8 bases at J, with 13 bases in the middle. The CDR3 bases are TGTGCCAGCAGTCCTAACCAGGCGGATGAGCAGTTCTTC. It encodes CASSPNQADEQFF.

The CDR3 DNA follows: TGTGCCTGCTTCTGGGTGAACACTGAAGCTTTCTTT. It encodes CACFWVNTEAFF. This chain connects TRBV30 to TRBJ1-1; D unresolved. The CDR3 is 12 amino acids. Germline V lookup: CDR1 GTSNPN, CDR2 SVGIG (reference sequence). V was clipped by 6 bases and J by 0 bases, with 8 bases between them.

J is TRBJ2-1 and V is TRBV29-1; D remains unclear. The CDR3 is 12 residues long. V was shortened by 7 bases and J by 6 bases, with 13 bases between the two germline ends. Germline V gene sequence: CDR1 SQVTM, CDR2 ANQGSEA. The CDR3 loop reads CSASNLGNEQFF. As DNA, the CDR3 is TGCAGCGCTTCAAACCTAGGCAATGAGCAGTTCTTC.

This chain uses TRBV27 with TRBJ2-5; TRBD1 matches 9 bases. The CDR3 is made up of 14 amino acids. Germline assignment: CDR1 MNHEY and CDR2 SMNVEV (reference sequence). Trimming cost V 3 bases and J 4 bases; bases outside gene matches: 3. CDR3 amino acids: CASSFVGQGETQYF. CDR3 coding DNA: TGTGCCAGCAGTTTTGTGGGACAGGGAGAGACCCAGTACTTC.

This clonotype was observed a handful of times. In DNA form, the CDR3 reads TGTGCCAGTAGTGGGGGACAGGGCTTAGAGACCCAGTACTTC. It translates to CASSGGQGLETQYF. The rearrangement uses TRBV19 and TRBJ2-5; the match to TRBD1 covers 9 bases. Germline V gene data show CDR1 as LNHDA and CDR2 as SQIVND (reference sequence). The CDR3 length is 14 residues. With V trimmed by 5 bases and J by 4 bases, 5 bases remained unmatched.

CDR3 amino acids: CASSYVGGEQFF. The CDR3 coding sequence is TGTGCCAGCAGTTACGTAGGGGGGGAGCAGTTCTTC. The chain joins TRBV6-5 to TRBJ2-1, with D perhaps assigned TRBD1 or TRBD2 (6 bases each). Trimming took 2 bases from V and 10 from J, leaving 9 bases between them. This CDR3 comprises 12 residues. Germline CDR1 MNHEY, CDR2 SVGAGI.

The chain couples TRBV25-1 to TRBJ1-2; TRBD1 aligns across 8 bases. This CDR3 spans 14 amino acids. V was clipped by 4 bases and J by 4 bases; unmatched bases: 5. CDR1 and CDR2 (germline): MGHDK, SYGVNS. CDR3 in amino acids: CASSGEDRAYGYTF. The CDR3 region has the DNA TGTGCCAGCAGTGGCGAGGACAGGGCCTATGGCTACACCTTC.

This chain connects TRBV5-4 to TRBJ2-1, with D possibly matching TRBD1 (6 bases). CDR3 size: 15 residues. Germline values: CDR1 SGHNT, CDR2 YYREEE (reference sequence). V was clipped by 4 bases and J by 4 bases, with 15 bases between them. CDR3 DNA sequence: TGTGCCAGCAGCGGGACGGACAGCCTATACAATGAGCAGTTCTTC. It codes for CASSGTDSLYNEQFF.

The DNA of the CDR3 is TGTGCCACCAGCACAGGAGCGTACGGGGAGCAGTACTTC. This encodes CATSTGAYGEQYF. The V gene is TRBV15, the J gene TRBJ2-7; D unclear. V lost 4 bases and J 7 bases, leaving 14 bases between the germline ends. The CDR3 extends over 13 amino acids. Germline V gives CDR1 LNHNV, CDR2 YYDKDF (reference sequence).